This entry lists 15 T cell receptor beta chains sequenced from one sample in a study of blood T cell repertoires in COVID-19. The table came from immunoSEQ multiplex PCR; TCRdb's copy has only in-frame clones and leaves some out. Of about 68,000 clones listed, roughly 89% were seen once; the top ten hold around 8.1%. Sequences were obtained from peripheral blood. The origin of the receptors is a man younger than 45 with acute or convalescent COVID-19.

The rearrangement links TRBV10-2 to TRBJ1-1; 7 bases are shared with TRBD1. Germline trimming cut 7 bases from V and 4 bases from J; bases unmatched to any gene: 3. The length of the CDR3 is 12 residues. Looked up from germline, CDR1 is WSHSY and CDR2 is SAAADI. The CDR3 loop is CASNTGATEAFF. CDR3 nucleotide sequence: TGCGCCAGCAATACAGGGGCCACTGAAGCTTTCTTT.

The CDR3 region is CASSIQGDGYTF. CDR3 DNA sequence: TGCGCCAGCAGCATACAGGGGGATGGCTACACCTTC. The rearrangement links TRBV5-1 to TRBJ1-2, with 8 bases that match TRBD1. The CDR3 is 12 residues long. The V segment lost 4 bases and the J segment 6 bases; nucleotides outside the gene matches: 2. Germline V gives CDR1 SGHRS, CDR2 YFSETQ.

V and J are TRBV19 and TRBJ2-3; tentative D call: TRBD2 (5 bases). The CDR3 has 13 amino acids. Per the germline V gene, CDR1 is LNHDA and CDR2 is SQIVND (reference sequence). Trimming shortened V by 3 bases and J by 3 bases, and 7 bases separated the two germline ends. CDR3 protein: CASSIPGTDTQYF. In DNA, the CDR3 is TGTGCCAGTAGTATTCCGGGGACAGATACGCAGTATTTT.

The chain links TRBV29-1 to TRBJ1-2; perhaps TRBD1 as D (6 bases). This CDR3 is built from 12 residues. V lost 6 bases, J lost 10 bases, and 18 bases lay in between. Germline V gene lookup returns CDR1 SQVTM and CDR2 ANQGSEA. CDR3 region: CSVSPGGQDYTF. In DNA form, the CDR3 reads TGCAGCGTCAGCCCGGGGGGCCAGGACTACACCTTC.

The V call is TRBV15, the J call TRBJ2-1; possibly TRBD2 for D (6 bases). The germline V gene encodes CDR1 LNHNV and CDR2 YYDKDF (reference sequence). The CDR3 runs 12 residues. The ends were cut back, 3 bases at V and 9 bases at J, with 9 bases in the middle. CDR3: CATSSPGGEQFF. Here the CDR3 DNA reads TGTGCCACCAGCAGTCCCGGGGGTGAGCAGTTCTTC.

This chain joins TRBV19 and TRBJ1-2; unclear D gene. The CDR3 totals 11 residues. Germline V CDR1 and CDR2: LNHDA, SQIVND (reference sequence). V lost 7 bases to trimming and J lost 5 bases, with 8 bases between them. The DNA for the CDR3 is TGTGCCAGTATGCAGGCATATGGCTACACCTTC. Translation gives CASMQAYGYTF.

The chain uses TRBV4-2 and TRBJ2-6; D is possibly TRBD1 (5 bases). Germline CDR1 LGHNA, CDR2 YNFKEQ. The CDR3 covers 18 residues. Trimming shortened V by 6 bases and J by 0 bases, and 18 bases separated the two germline ends. CDR3 amino acids: CASRETGLDSSGANVLTF. In DNA form, the CDR3 reads TGTGCCAGCAGAGAAACAGGCCTAGATTCCTCTGGGGCCAACGTCCTGACTTTC.

The chain carries TRBV6-5 and TRBJ2-7, with D maybe TRBD1 (6 bases). CDR3 length equals 11 residues. V was shortened by 7 bases and J by 7 bases, with 11 bases between the two germline ends. Looked up from germline, CDR1 is MNHEY and CDR2 is SVGAGI. CDR3 sequence: CASIWQGEQYF. CDR3 bases: TGTGCCAGCATTTGGCAGGGGGAGCAGTACTTC.

CDR3 region: CSVVRTREFF. The CDR3 nucleotides are TGCAGCGTTGTTCGAACCCGGGAGTTCTTC. The chain couples TRBV29-1 to TRBJ2-1; no reliable D call. Germline-derived CDR1 and CDR2 are SQVTM and ANQGSEA. The V end was cut by 4 bases, the J end by 14 bases, with 12 bases between. CDR3 length equals 10 residues.

The rearrangement joins TRBV4-3 to TRBJ2-7, with 8 bases identical to TRBD1. Germline assignment: CDR1 LGHNA and CDR2 YSLEER. This CDR3 is built from 15 residues. With V trimmed by 4 bases and J by 4 bases, 9 bases remained unmatched. The CDR3 spells CASSPGRTGRYEQYF. CDR3 DNA: TGCGCCAGCAGCCCAGGCAGGACAGGGAGGTACGAGCAGTACTTC.

CDR3 amino acids: CASSLSRGTEAFF. In nucleotides, the CDR3 is TGTGCCAGCAGTTTATCTCGGGGGACTGAAGCTTTCTTT. The chain recombines TRBV27 with TRBJ1-1; D is possibly TRBD1 (5 bases). Germline V gene lookup returns CDR1 MNHEY and CDR2 SMNVEV (reference sequence). V shed 0 bases and J shed 5 bases, with 7 bases lying between them. The CDR3 totals 13 residues.

V usage is TRBV5-4 and J usage is TRBJ2-7; D is unclear. This CDR3 has 14 amino acids. V lost 1 base, J lost 6 bases, and 14 bases lay in between. CDR1 is SGHNT, CDR2 YYREEE, per germline (reference sequence). The CDR3 is CASSLIRSPGEQYF. The CDR3 coding sequence is TGTGCCAGCAGCTTGATTCGTTCGCCCGGCGAGCAGTACTTC.

This chain joins TRBV28 and TRBJ2-7; 9 bases line up with TRBD2. Germline V CDR1 and CDR2: MDHEN, SYDVKM. There are 16 residues in the CDR3. V lost 4 bases to trimming and J lost 5 bases; unmatched junction nucleotides: 12. The chain's CDR3 is CASSSLNWRGGDEQYF. CDR3 nucleotides: TGTGCCAGCAGTTCCCTCAACTGGCGGGGGGGCGACGAGCAGTACTTC.

The J gene is TRBJ2-2, the V gene TRBV3-1 (or the pseudogene TRBV3-2); 14 bases fit TRBD2. The CDR3 runs to 16 residues. CDR1 LGHDT and CDR2 YNNKEL come from the germline V gene (reference sequence). J gave up 7 bases and V 4 bases, and 5 bases lay outside the gene matches. CDR3: CASSPTGLAGVGELFF. CDR3 coding DNA: TGTGCCAGCAGCCCCACGGGACTAGCGGGAGTCGGGGAGCTGTTTTTT.

A few counts support this clone. The chain carries TRBV7-2 and TRBJ2-7, with a possible D match to TRBD1 (5 bases). This CDR3 has 14 amino acids. Germline-derived CDR1 and CDR2 are SGHTA and FQGNSA. Trimming pared 1 base from V and 5 bases from J, leaving 12 bases between. CDR3 DNA: TGTGCCAGCAGCTTAGAAAAGACAGTCCACGAGCAGTACTTC. This codes for CASSLEKTVHEQYF. The full variable domain, its missing parts supplied by reference TRBV7-2 and TRBJ2-7, is GAGVSQSPSNKVTEKGKDVELRCDPISGHTALYWYRQSLGQGLEFLIYFQGNSAPDKSGLPSDRFSAERTGGSVSTLTIQRTQQEDSAVYLCASSLEKTVHEQYFGPGTRLTVT.